This record concerns one TCR beta chain sequence. Its specificity is unknown. PCR used 60 Vbeta primers and 13 Jbeta primers. The method was immunoSEQ multiplex PCR; TCRdb's version includes in-frame clones alone and lacks a portion of them. The sample holds approximately 110,000 clones, 73% seen once. V lost 3 bases and J 7 bases, leaving 13 bases between the germline ends. The CDR3 runs 13 residues. From germline, CDR1 is SQVTM and CDR2 ANQGSEA. This sample was included in a study of cytomegalovirus exposure and HLA in healthy donors. Findings and caveats of the study: Productive status was seen about 90% or about 30% of the time for most TCR beta V segments in an earlier analysis. The authors later found most CMV-associated TCR beta chains appeared HLA-restricted.

V gene TRBV29-1 combines with J gene TRBJ1-5; tentative D call: TRBD1 (5 bases). Sequencing was done on a sample of PBMCs. The receptor was derived from a man aged 55-75 years in good health and CMV-seropositive. The CDR3 spells CSVEGQGGQPQHF. CDR3 bases: TGCAGCGTTGAGGGTCAGGGAGGACAGCCCCAGCATTTT.